What follows are 5 T cell receptor beta chains derived from one specimen sequenced in a study of early stage breast cancer tumors. The method was immunoSEQ multiplex PCR; TCRdb's version includes in-frame clones alone and lacks a portion of them. In the table there are about 6,300 clones, about 73% of which are singletons. Input material: normal breast tissue next to the tumor. These receptor sequences come from a person aged 40 to 50 with breast cancer.

The CDR3 sequence is CASSLGLTEGTQYF. CDR3 DNA: TGTGCCAGCAGCTTAGGACTAACCGAAGGGACCCAGTACTTC. The rearrangement joins TRBV7-2 to TRBJ2-5; weak D call: TRBD2 (5 bases). This CDR3 has 14 residues. Trimming removed 1 base from V and 7 bases from J, with 13 bases in between. Germline V gene lookup returns CDR1 SGHTA and CDR2 FQGNSA.

This chain links TRBV6-1 with TRBJ1-3, with 9 bases fitting TRBD1. V trimming: 10 bases; J trimming: 3 bases; junction bases outside the gene matches: 1. From germline, CDR1 is MNHNS and CDR2 SASEGT. The CDR3 is 12 residues long. CDR3 sequence reads: CATGQGGNTIYF. In DNA form, the CDR3 reads TGTGCCACGGGACAGGGTGGAAACACCATATATTTT.

V is TRBV27 and J is TRBJ2-6; D is perhaps TRBD2 (6 bases). Deletions cut 3 bases from V and 1 base from J, with 13 bases between. This CDR3 is built from 17 residues. The V gene's germline CDR1 is MNHEY and CDR2 SMNVEV (reference sequence). The DNA of the CDR3 is TGTGCCAGCAGTTTGCACGACCGGGGGTCTGGGGCCAACGTCCTGACTTTC. Protein product: CASSLHDRGSGANVLTF.

There are a few counts of this clone. The J gene is TRBJ2-7, the V gene TRBV9, with D uncertain. Germline lookup yields CDR1 SGDLS and CDR2 YYNGEE. Trimming took 3 bases from V and 3 from J, leaving 16 bases between them. The CDR3 extends over 15 amino acids. DNA for the CDR3: TGTGCCAGCAGCGCAAACACCAGTCCTCTCTACGAGCAGTACTTC. Translating gives CASSANTSPLYEQYF.

The gene calls are TRBV7-6 and TRBJ2-1, with D possibly matching TRBD2 (5 bases). The germline V gene encodes CDR1 SGHVS and CDR2 FNYEAQ. The CDR3 covers 11 residues. Trimming took off 5 bases at V and 9 bases at J, with 8 bases between the two ends. Here the CDR3 reads CASSRRGEQFF. The CDR3 bases are TGTGCCAGCAGCAGACGGGGTGAGCAGTTCTTC.